These 9 T cell receptor beta chains originate from one sample sequenced in a study of T cells in Graves' hyperthyroidism and ophthalmopathy. TCR beta CDR3 regions were amplified from RNA. Carried out on the TCR CDR3, a first-round RT-PCR used the HTBI primer set. TCRdb re-analysed the multiplex PCR reads in MiXCR, keeping a single row per CDR3 protein. Of about 720,000 distinct CDR3 sequences listed, 15% to 20% are singletons. Sequenced: blood. These receptor sequences come from a woman aged 45 to 65 with Graves' hyperthyroidism that later progressed to Graves' ophthalmopathy.

This clonotype was seen only once. A junction boundary mismatches the germline segment, possibly from a read error. The gene calls are TRBV7-9 and TRBJ1-3; D gene unclear. The CDR3 spans 14 residues. The germline V gene has CDR1 SEHNR and CDR2 FQNEAQ (reference sequence). CDR3 DNA: TGTGCCAGCAGCACCCGGAGGGCTGGAGACACCATATATTTT. Protein sequence: CASSTRRAGDTIYF.

This clonotype was detected a few times. The chain is built from TRBV6-6 and TRBJ2-7; the match to TRBD1 covers 8 bases. The CDR3 loop spans 15 amino acids. V lost 0 bases and J lost 4; bases outside the gene matches: 5. CDR1 is MNHNY, CDR2 SVGAGI, per germline (reference sequence). CDR3 region: CASSYSTGQGYEQYF. The CDR3 bases are TGTGCCAGCAGTTACTCGACTGGACAGGGATACGAGCAGTACTTC.

The chain employs TRBV29-1 and TRBJ1-1, with 7 nucleotides matching TRBD1. Germline V gives CDR1 SQVTM, CDR2 ANQGSEA. This CDR3 spans 12 amino acids. J was trimmed by 6 bases and V by 7 bases; bases with no gene match: 8. Here the CDR3 reads CSGSGTAAEAFF. The CDR3 DNA is TGCAGCGGGAGCGGGACAGCCGCTGAAGCTTTCTTT. Full variable domain (remainder filled in from reference TRBV29-1 and TRBJ1-1): SAVISQKPSRDICQRGTSLTIQCQVDSQVTMMFWYRQQPGQSLTLIATANQGSEATYESGFVIDKFPISRPNLTFSTLTVSNMSPEDSSIYLCSGSGTAAEAFFGQGTRLTVV.

This clonotype was found a few times. This chain connects TRBV20-1 to TRBJ2-4, with D perhaps matching TRBD1 (5 bases). CDR1 is DFQATT and CDR2 is SNEGSKA in the germline V gene (reference sequence). V was cut by 6 bases and J by 3 bases, with 12 bases left in between. The CDR3 covers 13 residues. The chain's CDR3 is CSAEQVGKNIQYF. The CDR3 DNA is TGCAGTGCAGAACAGGTTGGCAAAAACATTCAGTACTTC.

The chain combines TRBV7-2 with TRBJ2-1, with TRBD2 matching 9 bases. Trimming removed 2 bases from V and 4 bases from J; junction bases left unmatched: 6. This CDR3 region has 16 residues. Germline V lookup: CDR1 SGHTA, CDR2 FQGNSA. The CDR3 here is CASSLRRGGAYNEQFF. The CDR3 nucleotides are TGTGCCAGCAGCTTAAGGCGGGGGGGGGCTTACAATGAGCAGTTCTTC.

The chain has TRBV7-8 and TRBJ2-7; D possibly corresponds to TRBD1 (6 bases). The germline V and J ends were trimmed by 5 bases and 7 bases, with 18 bases remaining between them. The CDR3 is 14 residues long. Germline CDR1 reads SGHVS; CDR2 reads FQNEAQ. The DNA of the CDR3 is TGTGCCAGCAGCGTTACAGGGCGAAAGGGAGAGCAGTACTTC. It encodes CASSVTGRKGEQYF.

This chain connects TRBV4-1 to TRBJ2-3, with 10 bases lining up with TRBD2. Looked up from germline, CDR1 is MGHRA and CDR2 is YSYEKL. The junction had 11 bases not matched to a gene; V was cut back by 3 bases and J by 2 bases. The CDR3 totals 18 residues. CDR3 region: CASSHKGFTSGVTDTQYF. In DNA form, the CDR3 reads TGCGCCAGCAGCCACAAGGGGTTCACTAGCGGGGTCACAGATACGCAGTATTTT.

The V gene is TRBV19, the J gene TRBJ1-2, with D possibly matching TRBD1 (5 bases). V dropped 6 bases and J dropped 8 bases, with 19 bases sitting between them. The CDR3 sequence is 14 residues long. From germline, CDR1 is LNHDA and CDR2 SQIVND (reference sequence). Written as DNA, the CDR3 is TGTGCCAGTAGATCGGAGGGGAGGGTCAGCGGCTACACCTTC. Translating gives CASRSEGRVSGYTF.

The CDR3 loop is CASSPPTTGTNIQYF. Here the CDR3 DNA reads TGTGCCAGCAGTCCCCCCACCACAGGGACAAACATTCAGTACTTC. V gene TRBV28 combines with J gene TRBJ2-4; D may be TRBD1 (6 bases). Trimming pared 5 bases from V and 6 bases from J, leaving 17 bases between. The CDR3 covers 15 residues. Germline CDR1 MDHEN, CDR2 SYDVKM.